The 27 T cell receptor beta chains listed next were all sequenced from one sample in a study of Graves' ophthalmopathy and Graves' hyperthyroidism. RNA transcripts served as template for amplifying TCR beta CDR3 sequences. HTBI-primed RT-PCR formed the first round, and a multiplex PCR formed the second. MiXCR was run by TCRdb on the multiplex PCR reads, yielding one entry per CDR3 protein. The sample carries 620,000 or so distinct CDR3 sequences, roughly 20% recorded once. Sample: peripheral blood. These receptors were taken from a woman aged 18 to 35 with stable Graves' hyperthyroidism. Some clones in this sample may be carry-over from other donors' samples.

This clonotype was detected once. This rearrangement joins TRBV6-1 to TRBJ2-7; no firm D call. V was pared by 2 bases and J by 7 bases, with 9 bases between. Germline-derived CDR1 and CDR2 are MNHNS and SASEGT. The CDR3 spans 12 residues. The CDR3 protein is CASSETPVEQYF. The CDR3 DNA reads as TGTGCCAGCAGTGAAACTCCAGTGGAGCAGTACTTC.

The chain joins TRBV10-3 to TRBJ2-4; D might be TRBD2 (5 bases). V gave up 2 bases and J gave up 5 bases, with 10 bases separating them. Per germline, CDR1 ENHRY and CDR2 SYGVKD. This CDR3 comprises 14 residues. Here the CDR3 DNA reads TGTGCCATCAGTGAGCTAGCCTCCCAAAACATTCAGTACTTC. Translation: CAISELASQNIQYF.

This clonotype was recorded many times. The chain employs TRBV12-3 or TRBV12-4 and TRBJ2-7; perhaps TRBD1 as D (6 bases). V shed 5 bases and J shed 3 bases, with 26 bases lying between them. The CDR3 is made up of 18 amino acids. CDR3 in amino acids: CASSPSWGREGIGYEQYF. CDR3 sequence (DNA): TGTGCCAGCAGTCCCTCCTGGGGGCGAGAGGGTATAGGCTACGAGCAGTACTTC.

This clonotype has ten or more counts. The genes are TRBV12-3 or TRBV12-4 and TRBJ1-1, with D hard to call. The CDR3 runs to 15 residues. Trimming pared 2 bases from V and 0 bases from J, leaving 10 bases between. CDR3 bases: TGTGCCAGCAGTTTAAAGGCCATCATGAACACTGAAGCTTTCTTT. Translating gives CASSLKAIMNTEAFF.

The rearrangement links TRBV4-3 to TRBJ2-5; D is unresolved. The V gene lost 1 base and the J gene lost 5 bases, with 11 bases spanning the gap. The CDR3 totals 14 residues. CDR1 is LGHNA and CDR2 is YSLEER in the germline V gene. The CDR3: CASSQVNSRETQYF. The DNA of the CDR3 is TGCGCCAGCAGCCAAGTTAATTCCAGGGAGACCCAGTACTTC.

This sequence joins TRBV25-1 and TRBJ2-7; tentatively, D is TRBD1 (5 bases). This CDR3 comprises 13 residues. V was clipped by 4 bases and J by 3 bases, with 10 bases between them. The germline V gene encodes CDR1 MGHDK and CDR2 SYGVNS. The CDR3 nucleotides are TGTGCCAGCAGTGTATCCCAGGGCTACGAGCAGTACTTC. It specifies CASSVSQGYEQYF.

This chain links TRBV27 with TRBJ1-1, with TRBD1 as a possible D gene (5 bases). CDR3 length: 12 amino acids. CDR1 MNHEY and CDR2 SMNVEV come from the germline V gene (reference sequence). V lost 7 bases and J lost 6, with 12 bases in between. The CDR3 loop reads CASIGRASEAFF. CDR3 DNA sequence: TGTGCCAGCATTGGCAGGGCCTCTGAAGCTTTCTTT.

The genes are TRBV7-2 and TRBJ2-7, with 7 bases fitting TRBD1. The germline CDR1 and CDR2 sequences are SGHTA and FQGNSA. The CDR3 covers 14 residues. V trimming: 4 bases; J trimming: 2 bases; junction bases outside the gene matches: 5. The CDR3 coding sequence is TGTGCCAGCAGCTATTGGGACAGCGCCTACGAGCAGTACTTC. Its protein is CASSYWDSAYEQYF. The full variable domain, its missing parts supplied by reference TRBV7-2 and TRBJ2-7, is GAGVSQSPSNKVTEKGKDVELRCDPISGHTALYWYRQSLGQGLEFLIYFQGNSAPDKSGLPSDRFSAERTGGSVSTLTIQRTQQEDSAVYLCASSYWDSAYEQYFGPGTRLTVT.

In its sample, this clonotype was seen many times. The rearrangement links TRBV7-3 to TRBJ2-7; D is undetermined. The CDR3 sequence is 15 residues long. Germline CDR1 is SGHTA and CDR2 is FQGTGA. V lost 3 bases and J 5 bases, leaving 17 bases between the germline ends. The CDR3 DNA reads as TGTGCCAGCAGCTTCGGGTCCGGACCACTGAACGAGCAGTACTTC. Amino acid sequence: CASSFGSGPLNEQYF. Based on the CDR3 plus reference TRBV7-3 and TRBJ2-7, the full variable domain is GAGVSQTPSNKVTEKGKYVELRCDPISGHTALYWYRQSLGQGPEFLIYFQGTGAADDSGLPNDRFFAVRPEGSVSTLKIQRTERGDSAVYLCASSFGSGPLNEQYFGPGTRLTVT.

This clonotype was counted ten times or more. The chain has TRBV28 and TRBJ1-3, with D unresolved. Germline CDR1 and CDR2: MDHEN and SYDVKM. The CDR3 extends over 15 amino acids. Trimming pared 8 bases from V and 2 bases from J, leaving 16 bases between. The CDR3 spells CASDETGIPGNTIYF. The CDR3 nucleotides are TGTGCCAGCGACGAGACGGGAATCCCTGGAAACACCATATATTTT.

The DNA of the CDR3 is TGTGCCTGGACCCCCCAAGGGAGGGCTGGAAACACCATATATTTT. Translation: CAWTPQGRAGNTIYF. V gene TRBV30 combines with J gene TRBJ1-3; D uncertain. CDR1 is GTSNPN, CDR2 SVGIG, per germline (reference sequence). The CDR3 is made up of 15 amino acids. V dropped 4 bases and J dropped 2 bases, with 15 bases sitting between them.

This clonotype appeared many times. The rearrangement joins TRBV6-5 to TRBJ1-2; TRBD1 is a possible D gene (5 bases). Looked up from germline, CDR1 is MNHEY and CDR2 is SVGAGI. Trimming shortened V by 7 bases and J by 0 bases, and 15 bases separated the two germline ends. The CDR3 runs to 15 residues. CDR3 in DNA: TGTGCCAGCAAAGACGTCAGGGCGGCTAACTATGGCTACACCTTC. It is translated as CASKDVRAANYGYTF.

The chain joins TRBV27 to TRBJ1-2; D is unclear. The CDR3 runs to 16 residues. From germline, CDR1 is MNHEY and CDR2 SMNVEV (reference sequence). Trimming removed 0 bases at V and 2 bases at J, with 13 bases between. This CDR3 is CASSLSPPDGNYGYTF. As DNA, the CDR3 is TGTGCCAGCAGTTTATCCCCGCCGGACGGGAACTATGGCTACACCTTC.

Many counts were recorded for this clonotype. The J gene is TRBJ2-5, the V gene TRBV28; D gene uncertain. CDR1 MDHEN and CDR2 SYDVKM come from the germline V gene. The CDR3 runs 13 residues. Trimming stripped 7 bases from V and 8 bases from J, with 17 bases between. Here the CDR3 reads CASNSLNQATQYF. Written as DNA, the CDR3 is TGTGCCAGCAACTCCCTAAACCAGGCTACCCAGTACTTC.

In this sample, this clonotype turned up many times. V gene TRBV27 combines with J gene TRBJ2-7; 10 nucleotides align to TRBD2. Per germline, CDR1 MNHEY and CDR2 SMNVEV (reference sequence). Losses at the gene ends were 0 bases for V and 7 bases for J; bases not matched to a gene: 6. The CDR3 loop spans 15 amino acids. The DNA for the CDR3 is TGTGCCAGCAGTTTATCGACGGGACTAGCGAAAGAGCAGTACTTC. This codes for CASSLSTGLAKEQYF.

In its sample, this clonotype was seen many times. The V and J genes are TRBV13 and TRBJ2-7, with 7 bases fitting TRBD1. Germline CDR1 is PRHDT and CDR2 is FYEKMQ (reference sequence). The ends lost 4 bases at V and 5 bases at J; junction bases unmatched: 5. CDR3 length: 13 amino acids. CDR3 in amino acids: CASSSRGPDEQYF. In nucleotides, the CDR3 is TGTGCCAGCAGCTCGAGGGGGCCCGACGAGCAGTACTTC.

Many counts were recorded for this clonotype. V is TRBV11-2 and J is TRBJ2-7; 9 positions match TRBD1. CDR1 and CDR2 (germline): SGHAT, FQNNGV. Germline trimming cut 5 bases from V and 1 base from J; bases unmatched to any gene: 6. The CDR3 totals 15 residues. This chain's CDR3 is CASSLGQGLSYEQYF. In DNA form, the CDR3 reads TGTGCCAGCAGCCTGGGACAGGGTTTATCCTACGAGCAGTACTTC.

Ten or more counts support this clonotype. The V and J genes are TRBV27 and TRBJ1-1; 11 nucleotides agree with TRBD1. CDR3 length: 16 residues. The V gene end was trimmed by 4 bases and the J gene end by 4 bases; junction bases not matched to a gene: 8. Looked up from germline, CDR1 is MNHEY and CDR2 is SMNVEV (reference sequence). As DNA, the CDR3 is TGTGCCAGCAGTTCCCCGGGACAGGGGGTGGGCACTGAAGCTTTCTTT. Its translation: CASSSPGQGVGTEAFF.

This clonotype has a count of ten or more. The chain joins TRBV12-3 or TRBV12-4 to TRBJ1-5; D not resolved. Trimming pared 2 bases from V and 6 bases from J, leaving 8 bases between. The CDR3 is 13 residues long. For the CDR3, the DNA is TGTGCCAGCAGTTTAAGGGAGGGTCAGCCCCAGCATTTT. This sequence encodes CASSLREGQPQHF.

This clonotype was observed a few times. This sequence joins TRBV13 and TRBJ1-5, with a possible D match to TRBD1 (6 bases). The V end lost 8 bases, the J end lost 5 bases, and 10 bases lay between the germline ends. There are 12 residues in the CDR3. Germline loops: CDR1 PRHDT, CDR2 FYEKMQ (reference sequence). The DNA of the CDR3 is TGTGCCAGCGGGGGGCGCGATCAGCCCCAGCATTTT. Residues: CASGGRDQPQHF.

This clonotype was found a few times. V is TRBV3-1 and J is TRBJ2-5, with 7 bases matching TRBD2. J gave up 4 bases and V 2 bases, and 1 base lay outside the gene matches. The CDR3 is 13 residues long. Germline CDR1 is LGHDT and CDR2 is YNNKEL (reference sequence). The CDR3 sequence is CASSQWGGETQYF. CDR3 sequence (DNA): TGTGCCAGCAGCCAATGGGGGGGAGAGACCCAGTACTTC.

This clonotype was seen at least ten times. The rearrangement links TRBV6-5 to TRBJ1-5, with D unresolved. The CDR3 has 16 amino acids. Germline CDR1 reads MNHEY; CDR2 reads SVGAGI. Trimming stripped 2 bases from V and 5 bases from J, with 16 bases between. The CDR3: CASSYAGVGRDQPQHF. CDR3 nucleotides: TGTGCCAGCAGTTACGCAGGAGTAGGGCGCGATCAGCCCCAGCATTTT.

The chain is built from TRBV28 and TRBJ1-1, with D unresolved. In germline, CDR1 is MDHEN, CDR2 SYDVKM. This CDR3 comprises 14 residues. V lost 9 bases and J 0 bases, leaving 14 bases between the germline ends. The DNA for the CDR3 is TGTGCCAGTAGCAAGACGTCTATGAACACTGAAGCTTTCTTT. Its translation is CASSKTSMNTEAFF. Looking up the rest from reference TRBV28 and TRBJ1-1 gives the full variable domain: DVKVTQSSRYLVKRTGEKVFLECVQDMDHENMFWYRQDPGLGLRLIYFSYDVKMKEKGDIPEGYSVSREKKERFSLILESASTNQTSMYLCASSKTSMNTEAFFGQGTRLTVV.

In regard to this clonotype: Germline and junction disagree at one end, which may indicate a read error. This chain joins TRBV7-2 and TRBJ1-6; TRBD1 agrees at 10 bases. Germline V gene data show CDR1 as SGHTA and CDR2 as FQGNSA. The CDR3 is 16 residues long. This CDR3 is CASSLPPGQGSSHLHF. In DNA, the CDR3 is TGTGCCAGCAGCTTACCCCCGGGACAGGGGAGTTCACACCTCCACTTT.

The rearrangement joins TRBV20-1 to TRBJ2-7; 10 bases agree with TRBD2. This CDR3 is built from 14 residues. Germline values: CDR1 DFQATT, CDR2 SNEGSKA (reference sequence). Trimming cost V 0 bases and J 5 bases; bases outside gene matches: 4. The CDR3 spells CSARELAGVNEQYF. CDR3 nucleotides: TGCAGTGCTAGAGAGCTAGCGGGAGTTAACGAGCAGTACTTC.

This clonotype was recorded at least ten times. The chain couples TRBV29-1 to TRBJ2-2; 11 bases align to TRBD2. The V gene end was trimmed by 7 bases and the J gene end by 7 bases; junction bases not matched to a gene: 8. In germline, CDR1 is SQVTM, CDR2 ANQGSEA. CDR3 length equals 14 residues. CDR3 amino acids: CSAIAGGLIGELFF. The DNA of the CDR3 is TGCAGCGCGATAGCGGGAGGGTTAATCGGGGAGCTGTTTTTT.

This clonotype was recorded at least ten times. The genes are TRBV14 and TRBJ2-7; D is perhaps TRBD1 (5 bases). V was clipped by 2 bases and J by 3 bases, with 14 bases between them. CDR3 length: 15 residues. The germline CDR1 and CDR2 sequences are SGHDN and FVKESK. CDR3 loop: CASSQLGRVGYEQYF. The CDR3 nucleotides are TGTGCCAGCAGCCAACTGGGCAGGGTGGGCTACGAGCAGTACTTC.